This entry describes one T cell receptor beta chain. Its antigen is unknown. Time point: week 23, last vaccination. With topical imiquimod, each dose of the vaccine consisted of 300 ug of mutant IDH1 20-mer peptide. Astrocytomas that were new, WHO grade 3 or 4, IDH1-mutant and ATRX-lost were present in the donors. The data belong to a study of a mutant IDH1 vaccine in newly diagnosed glioma. Study at large: Administration of eight vaccinations to patients took place in weeks 1, 3, 5, 7, 11, 15, 19, 23.

Some clones are missing from TCRdb's copy, which holds only in-frame ones; the method was immunoSEQ multiplex PCR. Seen here are 43,000 or so clones, approximately 84% observed once, and the top ten hold around 2.4%. This CDR3 has 12 residues. V lost 5 bases to trimming and J lost 8 bases; unmatched junction nucleotides: 3. From germline, CDR1 is SEHNR and CDR2 FQNEAQ (reference sequence). This receptor was obtained from a woman younger than 35 with glioma. Some clones in this sample may be carry-over from other donors' samples. The material was PBMCs, obtained from a glioma patient whose treatment included an IDH1 peptide vaccine. This sequence joins TRBV7-9 and TRBJ2-4, with 7 positions matching TRBD1. The CDR3 DNA is TGTGCCAGCAGCGGGACAGTGTACATTCAGTACTTC. Its protein is CASSGTVYIQYF. The full variable domain, completed using reference TRBV7-9 and TRBJ2-4, is DTGVSQNPRHKITKRGQNVTFRCDPISEHNRLYWYRQTLGQGPEFLTYFQNEAQLEKSRLLSDRFSAERPKGSFSTLEIQRTEQGDSAMYLCASSGTVYIQYFGAGTRLSVL.